This T cell receptor (beta chain) was sequenced in a study of blood T cell repertoires in COVID-19. This clone came up a few times. Clones were sequenced by immunoSEQ multiplex PCR, and TCRdb holds only the in-frame ones, with some missing. The data hold around 210,000 clones, with 70% to 90% observed a single time. Specimen: peripheral blood. The source is a man aged 55 to 70 with COVID-19, enrolled during active disease.

The CDR3 spells CAISEGTGVSYEQYF. CDR3 in DNA: TGTGCCATCAGTGAAGGGACAGGGGTCTCCTACGAGCAGTACTTC. This sequence joins TRBV10-3 and TRBJ2-7; 10 positions agree with TRBD1. The V and J ends lost 3 bases and 0 bases, in that order; junction bases with no gene match: 2. The CDR3 totals 15 residues. Germline loops: CDR1 ENHRY, CDR2 SYGVKD.